The source of this T cell receptor beta chain is a study of a mutant IDH1 vaccine in newly diagnosed glioma (dated by TCRdb to the early 2020s). As for the study more broadly: Patients were given eight vaccinations, in weeks 1, 3, 5, 7, 11, 15, 19 and 23, which matched visits V03 through V10. Vaccination was initiated 4-6 weeks after radiotherapy alone, or concurrently with temozolomide cycles in the chemotherapy-containing groups. Of the roughly 32 patients who were treated, around 62% were male and roughly 38% were female, and the mean age was around 40 years. Before enrollment, patients had received standard therapy of radiotherapy alone, temozolomide alone, or radiochemotherapy with temozolomide; most received the combination. Peripheral blood was collected at six visits: V03 (baseline), V05, V07, V10, V12 and V13. For exploratory analyses, longitudinal TCRB deep sequencing was carried out in roughly 25 treated patients wherever samples were available.

This clone has just one count. Its antigen remains undetermined. Base qualities are not recorded, but no much larger clone differs from it by a single base. The library was generated by the immunoSEQ multiplex PCR assay. Rearranged TCR beta chain sequences were amplified using the hsTCRB Kit according to the manufacturer's protocol. TCRB libraries were sequenced on an Illumina MiSeq. For the original study's pipeline: Demultiplexing, trimming and gene mapping were performed with the kit vendor's proprietary platform. TCRdb stores this immuneACCESS table with in-frame sequences only. Part of the clones is absent; in the studies checked, under half of the shortfall reflects unresolved V genes, and no reason is known for the rest. That table furnishes V, J and clone size, whereas the DNA furnished D and trimming. The sample table holds 40,000 to 45,000 clones, of which about 81% were seen once. Less than 3% of the sample rests with the top ten.

Broader findings and caveats from the paper: Selection of PBMC samples for TCRB deep sequencing was based on availability. No apparent relationship was observed between pseudoprogression and alterations in the top peripheral T cell clonotypes detected by TCRB sequencing. Immune responses induced by the vaccine were seen in over 90% of patients across multiple MHC alleles. According to the authors, sample limitations meant that analyses of patient blood samples could not be reproduced.

Read against the paper, the sample's time point label means: week 23, last vaccination. Every vaccine dose consisted of 300 ug of a 20-mer mutant IDH1 peptide in Montanide, administered subcutaneously together with topical imiquimod. The donors had newly diagnosed IDH1-mutant astrocytomas of WHO grade 3 or 4 that showed loss of nuclear ATRX. The samples were drawn from NOA16, a multicentre, single-arm, open-label phase I trial in Germany that tested a mutant IDH1 peptide vaccine in humans for the first time. Genomic DNA for TCRB sequencing was extracted from EDTA blood using the DNeasy Blood and Tissue Kit. Measured from the cysteine to the phenylalanine, the CDR3 is 13 residues long. Only CDR3 DNA remains: 39 bases, in frame from the first base. V drops 0 bases and J drops 4 bases, leaving 7 bases in between. The germline V gene yields SGHRS for CDR1 and YFSETQ for CDR2.

The clonotype originates from a woman between 18 and 29 years old with glioma. Some clones in this sample may be carry-over from other donors' samples. The sequence links TRBV5-1 to TRBJ1-2; the D gene remains uncertain. The starting material was PBMCs, obtained from a glioma patient whose treatment included an IDH1 peptide vaccine. The CDR3 loop reads CASSLDIIYGYTF. The bases read TGCGCCAGCAGCTTGGACATTATCTATGGCTACACCTTC.